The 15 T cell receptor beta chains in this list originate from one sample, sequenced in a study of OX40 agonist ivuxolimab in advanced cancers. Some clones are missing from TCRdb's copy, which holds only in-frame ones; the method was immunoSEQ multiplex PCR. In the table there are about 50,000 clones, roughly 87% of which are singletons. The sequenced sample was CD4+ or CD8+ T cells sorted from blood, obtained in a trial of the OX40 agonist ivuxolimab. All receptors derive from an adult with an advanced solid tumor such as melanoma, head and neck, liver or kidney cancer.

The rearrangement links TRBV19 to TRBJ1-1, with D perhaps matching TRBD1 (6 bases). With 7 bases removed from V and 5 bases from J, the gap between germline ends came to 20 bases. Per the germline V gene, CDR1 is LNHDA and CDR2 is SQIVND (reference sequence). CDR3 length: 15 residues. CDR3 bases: TGTGCCAGTAAGTGGACAGTGGGGCGCGTGACTGAAGCTTTCTTT. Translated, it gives CASKWTVGRVTEAFF.

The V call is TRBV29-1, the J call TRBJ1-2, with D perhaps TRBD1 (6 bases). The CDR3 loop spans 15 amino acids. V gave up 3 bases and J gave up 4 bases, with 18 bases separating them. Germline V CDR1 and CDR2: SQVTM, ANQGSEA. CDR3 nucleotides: TGCAGCGTTGACCCCAGGGGCGGCCGTACCTATGGCTACACCTTC. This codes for CSVDPRGGRTYGYTF. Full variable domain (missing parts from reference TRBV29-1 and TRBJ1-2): SAVISQKPSRDICQRGTSLTIQCQVDSQVTMMFWYRQQPGQSLTLIATANQGSEATYESGFVIDKFPISRPNLTFSTLTVSNMSPEDSSIYLCSVDPRGGRTYGYTFGSGTRLTVV.

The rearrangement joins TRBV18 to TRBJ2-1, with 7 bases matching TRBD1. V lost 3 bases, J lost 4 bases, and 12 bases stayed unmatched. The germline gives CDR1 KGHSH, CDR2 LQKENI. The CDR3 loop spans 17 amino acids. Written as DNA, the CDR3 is TGTGCCAGCTCACCGCAGATCGGGACAGAAATTTACAATGAGCAGTTCTTC. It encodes CASSPQIGTEIYNEQFF.

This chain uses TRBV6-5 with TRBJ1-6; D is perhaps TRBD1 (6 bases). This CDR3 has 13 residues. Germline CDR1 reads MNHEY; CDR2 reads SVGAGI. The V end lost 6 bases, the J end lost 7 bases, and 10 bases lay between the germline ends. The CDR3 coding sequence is TGTGCCAGCAGCTCCGGGGGCAATTCACCCCTCCACTTT. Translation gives CASSSGGNSPLHF.

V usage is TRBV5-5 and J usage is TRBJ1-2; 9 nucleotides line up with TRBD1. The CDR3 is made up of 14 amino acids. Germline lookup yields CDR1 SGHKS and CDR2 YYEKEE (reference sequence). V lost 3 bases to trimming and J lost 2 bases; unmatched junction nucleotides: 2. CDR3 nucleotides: TGTGCCAGCAGCTCCGGACAGGGGAACTATGGCTACACCTTC. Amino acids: CASSSGQGNYGYTF.

The chain's CDR3 is CASRPLATSNEQFF. The CDR3 nucleotides read TGTGCCAGCAGACCCCTCGCGACGTCGAATGAGCAGTTCTTC. The rearrangement links TRBV28 to TRBJ2-1, with D hard to call. Germline V gives CDR1 MDHEN, CDR2 SYDVKM. There are 14 residues in the CDR3. V was trimmed by 6 bases and J by 7 bases, leaving 16 bases between them.

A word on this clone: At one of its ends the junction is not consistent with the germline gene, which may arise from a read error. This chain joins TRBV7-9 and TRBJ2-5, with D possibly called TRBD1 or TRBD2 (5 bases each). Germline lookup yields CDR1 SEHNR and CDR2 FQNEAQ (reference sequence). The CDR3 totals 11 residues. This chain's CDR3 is CASSLLGVGNF. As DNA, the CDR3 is TGTGCCAGCAGCTTATTGGGGGTCGGGAACTTC.

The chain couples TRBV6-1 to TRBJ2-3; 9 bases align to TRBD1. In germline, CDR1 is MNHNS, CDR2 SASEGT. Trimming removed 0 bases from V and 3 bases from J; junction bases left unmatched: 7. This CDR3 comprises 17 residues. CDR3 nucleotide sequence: TGTGCCAGCAGTGAAGCTGGGACAGGGTCGGGGACAGATACGCAGTATTTT. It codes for CASSEAGTGSGTDTQYF.

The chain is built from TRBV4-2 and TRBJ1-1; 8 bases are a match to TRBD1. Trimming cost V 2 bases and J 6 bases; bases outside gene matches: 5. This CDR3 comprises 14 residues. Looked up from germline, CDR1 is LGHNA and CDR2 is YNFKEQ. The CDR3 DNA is TGTGCCAGCAGCCAACAGGACAGGGTCTCTGAAGCTTTCTTT. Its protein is CASSQQDRVSEAFF.

CDR3 DNA: TGTGCCAGCAGTTCCGGTGGGGGTTACGAAAAACTGTTTTTT. Amino acid sequence: CASSSGGGYEKLFF. The chain couples TRBV6-6 to TRBJ1-4; D may be TRBD1 (5 bases). Deletions cut 4 bases from V and 8 bases from J, with 14 bases between. The CDR3 covers 14 residues. The germline gives CDR1 MNHNY, CDR2 SVGAGI (reference sequence).

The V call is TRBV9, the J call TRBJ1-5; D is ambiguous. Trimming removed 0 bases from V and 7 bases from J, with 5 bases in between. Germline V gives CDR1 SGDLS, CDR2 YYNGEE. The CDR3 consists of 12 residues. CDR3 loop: CASSVADQPQHF. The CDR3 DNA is TGTGCCAGCAGCGTAGCGGACCAGCCCCAGCATTTT.

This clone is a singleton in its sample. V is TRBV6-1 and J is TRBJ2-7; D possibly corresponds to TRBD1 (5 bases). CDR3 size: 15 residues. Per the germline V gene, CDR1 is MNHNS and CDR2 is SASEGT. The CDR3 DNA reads TGTGCCAGCAGGGAAGTTCAGGGAAGGGCCTACGAGCAGTACGTC. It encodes CASREVQGRAYEQYV.

This CDR3 reads CASHAPGQASYEQYV. CDR3 coding DNA: TGTGCCAGCCACGCACCGGGACAGGCCTCCTACGAGCAGTACGTC. The chain has TRBV5-6 and TRBJ2-7, with 8 bases that match TRBD1. This CDR3 comprises 15 residues. The germline V gene encodes CDR1 SGHDT and CDR2 YYEEEE. V shed 7 bases and J 0 bases; nucleotides not matched to a gene: 9.

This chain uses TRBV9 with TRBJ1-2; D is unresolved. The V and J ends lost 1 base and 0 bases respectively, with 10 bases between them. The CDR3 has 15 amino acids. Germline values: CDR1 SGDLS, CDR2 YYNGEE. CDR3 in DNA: TGTGCCAGCAGCGTAAGTCCTAGCCCTAACTATGGCTACACCTTC. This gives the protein CASSVSPSPNYGYTF.

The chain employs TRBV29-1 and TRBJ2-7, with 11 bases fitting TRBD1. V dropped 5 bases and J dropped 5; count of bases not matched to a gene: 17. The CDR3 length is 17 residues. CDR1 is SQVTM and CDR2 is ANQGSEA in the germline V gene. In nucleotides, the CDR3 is TGCAGCGTTTATGGGACAGGGGGTGCCCTATCTAAGGACGAGCAGTACTTC. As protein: CSVYGTGGALSKDEQYF.